This TCR beta chain originates from a study of beta chain features in type 1 diabetes. General observations from the study: In every one of the four CD4+ subsets, TCRB CDR3s were moderately but significantly shorter in Type 1 diabetes patients. The study found that naive, central memory and Treg TCRB repertoires appeared more similar in patients than in healthy donors. Unsettled here was the matter of whether HLA type influences TCRB rearrangement.

The investigators reverse transcribed all of the isolated RNA, so they sequenced expressed TCRB transcripts. The data were produced by immunoSEQ multiplex PCR, yet TCRdb's version contains in-frame clones alone and is incomplete. The top ten clones hold 0.022% of a sample with nearly 700,000 clones, about an eighth of them seen once. A few counts support this clone. Antigen: not known. Trimming removed 6 bases from V and 0 bases from J, with 11 bases in between. CDR1 and CDR2 (germline): SQVTM, ANQGSEA. CDR3 length: 13 residues. Using CD45RO/CCR7/CD25/CD127/CD95/CD27, CD4+ naive, central memory, regulatory and stem cell-like memory cells were sorted.

The chain combines TRBV29-1 with TRBJ1-1; perhaps TRBD1 as D (5 bases). The sequence was obtained from a man aged 18 to 29 with type 1 diabetes. Sequenced: naive CD4+ T cells from blood. The CDR3 DNA reads TGCAGCGTAGAGCGGGACTTGAACACTGAAGCTTTCTTT. Its translation is CSVERDLNTEAFF.